Listed below are T cell receptor beta chains from one sample, sequenced in a study of blood T cell repertoires in COVID-19. The method was immunoSEQ multiplex PCR; TCRdb's version includes in-frame clones alone and lacks a portion of them. Here the sample spans about 160,000 clones, 83% being singletons. The sequenced sample consisted of PBMCs or T cells enriched from blood (not recorded which). These receptor sequences come from a woman in her 50s who had recovered from COVID-19. Each CDR3 is given with its conserved first and last residue. A D gene is named only where the DNA matches it firmly. Size values are once, few and many counts, or a class for expanded clones, and some rows have none.

D gene,V gene,J gene,clone size,CDR3 DNA,CDR3 protein
-,TRBV6-2/TRBV6-3,TRBJ1-2,few,TGTGCCAGCAGTTCCAGAGGGGCGGGGTACTATGGCTACACCTTC,CASSSRGAGYYGYTF
TRBD2,TRBV9,TRBJ2-3,-,TGTGCCAGCAGCGCCCTTAGCGGGGGGACAACAGATACGCAGTATTTT,CASSALSGGTTDTQYF
-,TRBV21-1,TRBJ2-1,-,TGTGCCAGCAGCAAAGGTCCCGGGACAGGCTCCTACAATGAGCAGTTCTTC,CASSKGPGTGSYNEQFF
TRBD1,TRBV4-1,TRBJ1-2,-,TGCGCCAGCAGCCAAGAAACAGGGGGTGGCTACACCTTC,CASSQETGGGYTF
TRBD1,TRBV27,TRBJ1-6,once,TGTGCCAGCAGGTCCCCTTTCCAGACAGGGCCAAATTCACCCCTCCACTTT,CASRSPFQTGPNSPLHF
TRBD1,TRBV7-3,TRBJ1-4,-,TGTGCCAGCAGCTCGACAGGGTTGGGTGCAACTAATGAAAAACTGTTTTTT,CASSSTGLGATNEKLFF
TRBD1,TRBV6-1,TRBJ1-6,-,TGTGCCAGCAGTGAACAGGGGACAGGTAATTCACCCCTCCACTTT,CASSEQGTGNSPLHF
TRBD1,TRBV5-1,TRBJ2-2,-,TGCGCCAGCAGCCCAGGACAGGGGGTGACCGGGGAGCTGTTTTTT,CASSPGQGVTGELFF
TRBD1,TRBV4-1,TRBJ1-1,-,TGCGCCAGCAGCCAAGATCCGGCCAGGGGGGCTTTCTTT,CASSQDPARGAFF
TRBD2,TRBV29-1,TRBJ2-3,-,TGCAGCCCTACGGGACTAGCGGGGGGAGGGTCAGATACGCAGTATTTT,CSPTGLAGGGSDTQYF
-,TRBV3-1/TRBV3-2,TRBJ2-4,-,TGTGCCAGCAATGTCACTCTCTCAGCCAAAAACATTCAGTACTTC,CASNVTLSAKNIQYF
-,TRBV5-1,TRBJ1-1,few,TGCGCCAGCAGCTTGGACAGCAACACTGAAGCTTTCTTT,CASSLDSNTEAFF
TRBD1,TRBV11-2,TRBJ2-3,-,TGTGCCAGCAGCCTACAGGGGATCTTTAGCACAGATACGCAGTATTTT,CASSLQGIFSTDTQYF
-,TRBV19,TRBJ1-1,-,TGTGCCAGTAGTATTAGTACAGGCACTGAAGCTTTCTTT,CASSISTGTEAFF
-,TRBV4-1,TRBJ2-1,-,TGCGCCAGCAGCGCCGAGGGTACTGCCTACAATGAGCAGTTCTTC,CASSAEGTAYNEQFF
-,TRBV7-8,TRBJ2-3,-,TGTGCCAGCAGTCCCCTTGGCCTTGGGGCTGAAAATACGCAGTATTTT,CASSPLGLGAENTQYF
-,TRBV6-5,TRBJ1-1,once,TGTGCCAGCAGTTACGTAGGGGGTGGCACTGAAGCTTTCTTT,CASSYVGGGTEAFF
-,TRBV2,TRBJ1-4,once,TGTGCCAGCAGTGGAGACAGATTTTCTAATGAAAAACTGTTTTTT,CASSGDRFSNEKLFF
-,TRBV7-2,TRBJ1-6,-,TGTGCCAGCAGCATGGGGAGGGGAGGTAGGAATTCACCCCTCCACTTT,CASSMGRGGRNSPLHF
-,TRBV30,TRBJ1-3,once,TGTGCCTGGAGTATGAGGGCCTCTGGAAACACCATATATTTT,CAWSMRASGNTIYF
TRBD1,TRBV7-2,TRBJ1-1,-,TGTGCCAGCAGTTTAGGACAGGGTTGGAACACTGAAGCTTTCTTT,CASSLGQGWNTEAFF
TRBD1,TRBV2,TRBJ2-5,-,TGTGCCAGCAGCGGACAGGGGTGGGGGGAGACCCAGTACTTC,CASSGQGWGETQYF